Here is one TCR beta chain with its context. Its antigen is unidentified. This entry comes from a study of CD8 T cells in ankylosing spondylitis. Findings and limits, study-wide: Some motif variants had been reported before (in reactive arthritis synovial fluid and blood). Apparently characteristic of ankylosing spondylitis blood was a TCR beta motif (eight highly homologous variants).

Each CDR3 protein is one row after TCRdb ran MiXCR on the 5' RACE reads. This table has 200,000 or so distinct CDR3 sequences, roughly 13% appearing once. This CDR3 contains 15 residues. The V and J ends lost 0 bases and 2 bases respectively, with 5 bases between them. Germline lookup yields CDR1 LNHNV and CDR2 YYDKDF (reference sequence). The gene calls are TRBV15 and TRBJ2-6; D remains ambiguous. The clonotype comes from a female donor with ankylosing spondylitis or in good health (not recorded which). The sequenced sample was blood, either unsorted or a sorted T cell fraction (not recorded which). As DNA, the CDR3 is TGTGCCACCAGCAGAGACAGAGCTGGGGCCAACGTCCTGACTTTC. It is translated as CATSRDRAGANVLTF. Full variable domain (rest looked up from reference TRBV15 and TRBJ2-6): DAMVIQNPRYQVTQFGKPVTLSCSQTLNHNVMYWYQQKSSQAPKLLFHYYDKDFNNEADTPDNFQSRRPNTSFCFLDIRSPGLGDTAMYLCATSRDRAGANVLTFGAGSRLTVL.